The clone carrying this T cell receptor (beta chain) is medium-sized. Its antigen is unknown. This CDR3 has 17 amino acids. Germline values: CDR1 SGHAT, CDR2 FQDESV (reference sequence). Trimming took 5 bases from V and 8 from J, leaving 22 bases between them. The sample belongs to a study of liver allograft versus peripheral blood T cells. Background on the study: Recipients' peripheral blood served as the comparator for T cell receptor repertoires in transplanted livers. Study observations and caveats: Inside liver allografts, T cell receptor repertoires reportedly diverged from the repertoires found in peripheral blood.

TCRdb passed the reads through MiXCR, listing each CDR3 protein once. The sample shows some 3,800 distinct CDR3 sequences, 14% of them seen only once. The V and J genes are TRBV11-1 and TRBJ1-6, with D perhaps TRBD1 (6 bases). This TCR was sampled from a human patient who had a liver transplant. Some T cells may be supplied by the graft donor. The chain's CDR3 is CASSGTRGPVTYSPLHF. In nucleotides, the CDR3 is TGTGCCAGCAGCGGAACCAGGGGCCCAGTTACCTATTCACCCCTCCACTTT.